This T cell receptor beta chain was documented in a study of PD-L1 blockade in urothelial cancer. The V and J ends lost 6 bases and 0 bases respectively, with 6 bases between them. The V gene's germline CDR1 is MNHEY and CDR2 SMNVEV (reference sequence). This CDR3 is built from 13 residues. This table comes from immunoSEQ multiplex PCR, and its TCRdb copy is limited to in-frame clones, with some not included. The table records about 38,000 clones, 85% of them present only once. Time point noted: pretreatment peripheral blood. The sample consisted of PBMCs, taken around atezolizumab (anti-PD-L1) treatment. The chain is built from TRBV27 and TRBJ1-5; D is uncertain. The TCR was taken from a man older than 75 with urothelial cancer. CDR3 in amino acids: CASSPSSNQPQHF. CDR3 nucleotides: TGTGCCAGCAGCCCCAGTAGCAATCAGCCCCAGCATTTT.